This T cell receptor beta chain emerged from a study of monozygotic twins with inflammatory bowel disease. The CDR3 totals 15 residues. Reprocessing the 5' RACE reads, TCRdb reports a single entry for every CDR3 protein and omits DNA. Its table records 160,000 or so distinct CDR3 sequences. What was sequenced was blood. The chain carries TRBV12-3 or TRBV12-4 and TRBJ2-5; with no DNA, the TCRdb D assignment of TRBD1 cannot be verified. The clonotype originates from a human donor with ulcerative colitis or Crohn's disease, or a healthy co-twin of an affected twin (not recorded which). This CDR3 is CASSRRTGWQETQYF.